Included here is one TCR beta chain sequence, with context. Its target is unknown. The sample is drawn from a study of tumor and adjacent non-tumor tissue in lung cancer. Study as a whole: Patients were aged roughly 30 to 76, nine to eleven men and a handful of women, stage I to III. Study results and limitations: Significantly higher TCR diversity was found in tumor than normal lung. Tumor repertoires had a smaller top 100 clone share than normal lung.

The library came from three nested PCR rounds adapted from ARM-PCR protocols. TCRdb processed the multiplex PCR reads anew with MiXCR; each CDR3 protein has one entry. The profile shows around 100,000 distinct CDR3 sequences, more than 55% of them singletons. RNA was extracted from bulk tissue without any cell sorting. More than 3 cm separated this lung sample from the edge of the tumor. Chemotherapy-naive patients with new lung cancer underwent thoracic surgery in China, August–late 2014. The V and J ends lost 5 bases and 1 base respectively, with 13 bases between them. There are 15 residues in the CDR3. Germline CDR1 and CDR2: ENHRY and SYGVKD.

This TCR came from a man aged 30-40 years with non-small cell lung cancer. This sequence joins TRBV10-3 and TRBJ2-3; D not certain. Sequences were obtained from distant non-tumor lung tissue. CDR3 amino acids: CAISRTNSGTDTQYF. The CDR3 DNA sequence: TGTGCCATCAGTCGGACGAACAGTGGCACAGATACGCAGTATTTT.